This T cell receptor beta chain was documented in a study of CD8+CD57+ T cells in acquired aplastic anemia. Whole-study context: Quantities of DNA derived from sorted CD4+ and CD8+ cells averaged approximately 3 ug. The average read count for CD4+ cells in healthy donors was around 9.9 million.

Trimming stripped 0 bases from V and 3 bases from J, with 8 bases between. Germline V lookup: CDR1 DFQATT, CDR2 SNEGSKA (reference sequence). CDR3 size: 14 residues. Genomic DNA, the template, was used for profiling of the TCR beta VDJ and CDR3. TCRdb processed the reads anew with MiXCR; each CDR3 protein has one entry. The sample carries around 190,000 distinct CDR3 sequences, around 50% recorded once. As for this clonotype: This may be a read error, as it is one base from a much larger clone.

V and J are TRBV20-1 and TRBJ1-4; D uncertain. The TCR was taken from a human donor in good health, serving as a control. The sample taken for sequencing was sorted CD4+, CD8+, or CD8+CD57+ T cells (not recorded which) from PBMCs. The CDR3 nucleotides read TGCAGTGCTAGAGAGAGCGGGGCTAATGAAAAACTGTTTTTT. Translation gives CSARESGANEKLFF.